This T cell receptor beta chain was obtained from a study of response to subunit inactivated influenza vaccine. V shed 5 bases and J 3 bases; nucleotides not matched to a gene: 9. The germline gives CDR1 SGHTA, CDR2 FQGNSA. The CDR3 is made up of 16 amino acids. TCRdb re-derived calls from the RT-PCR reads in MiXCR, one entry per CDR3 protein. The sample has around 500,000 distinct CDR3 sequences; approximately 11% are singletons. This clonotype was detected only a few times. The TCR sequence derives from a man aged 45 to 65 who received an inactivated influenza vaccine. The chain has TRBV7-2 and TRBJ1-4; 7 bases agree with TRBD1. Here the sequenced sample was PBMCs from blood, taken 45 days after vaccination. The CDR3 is CASSPGTVRANEKLFF. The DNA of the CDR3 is TGTGCCAGCAGCCCCGGGACAGTGCGGGCTAATGAAAAACTGTTTTTT. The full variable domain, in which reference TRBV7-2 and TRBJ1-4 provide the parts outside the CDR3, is GAGVSQSPSNKVTEKGKDVELRCDPISGHTALYWYRQSLGQGLEFLIYFQGNSAPDKSGLPSDRFSAERTGGSVSTLTIQRTQQEDSAVYLCASSPGTVRANEKLFFGSGTQLSVL.